The 27 T cell receptor beta chains given below trace back to one sample, sequenced in a study of human T cells and chemical hapten exposure. TCRdb reanalysed the RACE reads using MiXCR and keeps one entry per CDR3 protein. The sample includes some 94,000 distinct CDR3 sequences, around 12% of them seen just once. Specified time point: patch test 1, 2 weeks after DPC sensitization. Treatment denoted: therapeutic diphenylcyclopropenone sensitization with weekly scalp DPC. The sample here was whole blood, taken in connection with sensitization to the hapten diphenylcyclopropenone (DPC). These receptors originate from a woman aged 40 to 49 with alopecia areata. Some clones in this sample may be carry-over from other donors' samples.

There are many counts of this clonotype. The CDR3 region has the DNA TGTGCCAGCAGTTACTCCGGACAGGGGGCCTTCACCTTC. It translates to CASSYSGQGAFTF. This chain uses TRBV6-2 or TRBV6-3 with TRBJ1-2; TRBD1 matches 11 bases. CDR1 is MNHEY and CDR2 is SVGEGT in the germline V gene. Trimming cost V 0 bases and J 13 bases; bases outside gene matches: 4. The CDR3 covers 13 residues.

This clonotype came up a few times. The chain recombines TRBV6-2 or TRBV6-3 with TRBJ2-5, with D hard to call. From germline, CDR1 is MNHEY and CDR2 SVGEGT. Trimming shortened V by 2 bases and J by 3 bases, and 10 bases separated the two germline ends. This CDR3 comprises 14 residues. The CDR3 loop is CASSYVSVKETQYF. CDR3 DNA: TGTGCCAGCAGTTACGTCAGTGTAAAAGAGACCCAGTACTTC.

In its sample, this clonotype was seen many times. This chain connects TRBV29-1 to TRBJ2-7; 7 nucleotides agree with TRBD1. Trimming cost V 7 bases and J 0 bases; bases outside gene matches: 6. CDR3 length: 13 amino acids. Germline lookup yields CDR1 SQVTM and CDR2 ANQGSEA. The CDR3 region has the DNA TGCAGCGCCCGGGACAGCGACTCCTACGAGCAGTACTTC. It codes for CSARDSDSYEQYF.

The DNA for the CDR3 is TGCAGCGTTGAAGAAAGGGTTAACGGGGAGCTGTTTTTT. This translates into CSVEERVNGELFF. V usage is TRBV29-1 and J usage is TRBJ2-2, with D uncertain. The CDR3 sequence is 13 residues long. The germline V and J ends were trimmed by 0 bases and 7 bases, with 9 bases remaining between them. Germline lookup yields CDR1 SQVTM and CDR2 ANQGSEA.

J is TRBJ2-7 and V is TRBV29-1, with a possible D match to TRBD1 (5 bases). CDR3 size: 11 residues. Germline V gene lookup returns CDR1 SQVTM and CDR2 ANQGSEA. With 4 bases removed from V and 7 bases from J, the gap between germline ends came to 11 bases. CDR3 in DNA: TGCAGCGTTGTTTCAGGGTGGGAGCAGTACTTC. Translated, it gives CSVVSGWEQYF.

In its sample, this clonotype was seen many times. The chain uses TRBV29-1 and TRBJ2-1; D remains unclear. Germline CDR1 reads SQVTM; CDR2 reads ANQGSEA. CDR3 length equals 13 residues. The V gene lost 4 bases and the J gene lost 5 bases, with 12 bases spanning the gap. Here the CDR3 reads CSVGSAKHNEQFF. CDR3 nucleotide sequence: TGCAGCGTTGGGTCCGCTAAACACAATGAGCAGTTCTTC.

This sequence joins TRBV19 and TRBJ2-2; 12 bases map to TRBD1. J gave up 2 bases and V 5 bases, and 9 bases lay outside the gene matches. Germline V lookup: CDR1 LNHDA, CDR2 SQIVND (reference sequence). This CDR3 has 18 residues. This chain's CDR3 is CASSRRLGTGGNTGELFF. CDR3 DNA sequence: TGTGCCAGTAGTCGTCGCCTAGGGACAGGGGGCAACACCGGGGAGCTGTTTTTT.

The sample holds a few counts of this clonotype. CDR3 sequence reads: CASSPKREGRDEQFF. CDR3 nucleotides: TGTGCCAGCAGCCCCAAGCGGGAGGGCCGCGATGAGCAGTTCTTC. This chain uses TRBV7-9 with TRBJ2-1, with TRBD2 matching over 10 bases. The germline CDR1 and CDR2 sequences are SEHNR and FQNEAQ (reference sequence). After removal of 5 bases from V and 8 bases from J, the junction contained 9 bases not matched to a gene. The CDR3 has 15 amino acids.

There are many counts of this clonotype. The chain uses TRBV4-3 and TRBJ1-4, with TRBD1 as a possible D gene (6 bases). Germline V gene data show CDR1 as LGHNA and CDR2 as YSLEER. The CDR3 has 15 residues. Deletions cut 4 bases from V and 3 bases from J, with 12 bases between. The CDR3 DNA is TGCGCCAGCAGCCCCGACAGGCGCGCTAATGAAAAACTGTTTTTT. Its translation: CASSPDRRANEKLFF.

The rearrangement uses TRBV2 and TRBJ2-2; TRBD1 matches 7 bases. The V and J ends lost 7 bases and 5 bases, in that order; junction bases with no gene match: 7. CDR1 is SNHLY and CDR2 is FYNNEI in the germline V gene. The CDR3 runs to 14 residues. The CDR3 bases are TGTGCCAGCACCGGACAGGTTGGAACCGGGGAGCTGTTTTTT. This codes for CASTGQVGTGELFF.

The sample holds a few counts of this clonotype. This sequence joins TRBV20-1 and TRBJ2-3, with 8 bases fitting TRBD1. The junction had 7 bases not matched to a gene; V was cut back by 3 bases and J by 2 bases. The CDR3 is made up of 15 amino acids. Germline V gene data show CDR1 as DFQATT and CDR2 as SNEGSKA (reference sequence). The CDR3 nucleotides are TGCAGTGCTAGGACAGGGGAATCTCCCACAGATACGCAGTATTTT. It translates to CSARTGESPTDTQYF.

This clonotype was observed a single time. The J gene is TRBJ2-7, the V gene TRBV28; TRBD2 is a possible D gene (7 bases). Between the trimmed V and J ends, which lost 7 bases and 0 bases, there was a span of 19 bases. This CDR3 has 16 amino acids. The germline gives CDR1 MDHEN, CDR2 SYDVKM. The CDR3 nucleotides read TGTGCCAGCACCTTAGGGGGGGGAGGGCCCTCCTACGAGCAGTACTTC. This sequence encodes CASTLGGGGPSYEQYF. Supplemented by reference TRBV28 and TRBJ2-7, the full variable domain reads DVKVTQSSRYLVKRTGEKVFLECVQDMDHENMFWYRQDPGLGLRLIYFSYDVKMKEKGDIPEGYSVSREKKERFSLILESASTNQTSMYLCASTLGGGGPSYEQYFGPGTRLTVT.

This clonotype has more than one count but fewer than ten. The chain has TRBV19 and TRBJ2-5; 11 nucleotides line up with TRBD2. The CDR3 sequence is 15 residues long. With V trimmed by 1 base and J by 4 bases, 2 bases remained unmatched. Per the germline V gene, CDR1 is LNHDA and CDR2 is SQIVND (reference sequence). DNA for the CDR3: TGTGCCAGTAGTATAGTAGCGGGAGGGTCAGAGACCCAGTACTTC. Residues: CASSIVAGGSETQYF.

This clonotype was picked up many times. This chain connects TRBV6-6 to TRBJ1-1, with unresolved D. V gave up 7 bases and J gave up 4 bases, with 16 bases separating them. This CDR3 has 14 residues. The germline gives CDR1 MNHNY, CDR2 SVGAGI (reference sequence). CDR3 DNA sequence: TGTGCCAGCATCCCCGGAGACCTTGGCACTGAAGCTTTCTTT. Protein product: CASIPGDLGTEAFF.

This clonotype came up a few times. The chain employs TRBV9 and TRBJ1-2; the D is unclear. Germline V gene lookup returns CDR1 SGDLS and CDR2 YYNGEE. This CDR3 comprises 15 residues. Trimming removed 0 bases from V and 2 bases from J, with 11 bases in between. CDR3 region: CASSVGGDGNYGYTF. In DNA form, the CDR3 reads TGTGCCAGCAGCGTAGGAGGAGACGGGAACTATGGCTACACCTTC.

Many counts were recorded for this clonotype. This chain links TRBV7-8 with TRBJ2-1; 9 nucleotides line up with TRBD1. V was pared by 6 bases and J by 7 bases, with 4 bases of the junction left unmatched. Germline CDR1 reads SGHVS; CDR2 reads FQNEAQ. CDR3 length equals 13 residues. The CDR3 DNA reads as TGTGCCAGCAGTCCGGGGACAGGGAATGAGCAGTTCTTC. Protein product: CASSPGTGNEQFF.

This clonotype was seen at least ten times. The rearrangement links TRBV6-5 to TRBJ2-1; D call uncertain. V was clipped by 5 bases and J by 0 bases, with 8 bases between them. The CDR3 runs 14 residues. The V gene's germline CDR1 is MNHEY and CDR2 SVGAGI. CDR3 coding DNA: TGTGCCAGCAGTCACGCTGACTCCTACAATGAGCAGTTCTTC. This codes for CASSHADSYNEQFF.

V and J are TRBV3-1 and TRBJ1-1, with no clear D. Germline V CDR1 and CDR2: LGHDT, YNNKEL (reference sequence). Trimming took off 4 bases at V and 4 bases at J, with 7 bases between the two ends. The CDR3 is made up of 12 amino acids. CDR3 protein: CASSRMSTEAFF. The CDR3 DNA reads as TGTGCCAGCAGCCGCATGAGCACTGAAGCTTTCTTT.

This clonotype appeared a few times. This rearrangement joins TRBV9 to TRBJ2-2; D remains ambiguous. CDR1 SGDLS and CDR2 YYNGEE come from the germline V gene. With 5 bases removed from V and 4 bases from J, the gap between germline ends came to 12 bases. This CDR3 comprises 14 residues. CDR3 amino acids: CASRASASTGELFF. In nucleotides, the CDR3 is TGTGCCAGCAGAGCTAGTGCGAGCACCGGGGAGCTGTTTTTT.

The V and J genes are TRBV24-1 and TRBJ2-2; possibly TRBD2 for D (6 bases). The germline V gene has CDR1 KGHDR and CDR2 SFDVKD. This CDR3 comprises 14 residues. The V end lost 10 bases, the J end lost 6 bases, and 17 bases lay between the germline ends. The CDR3 region has the DNA TGTGCCACACATGACGGGGGATTTGCCGGGGAGCTGTTTTTT. Translated, it gives CATHDGGFAGELFF.

V usage is TRBV3-1 and J usage is TRBJ2-1; a weak D match, TRBD2 (5 bases). V was pared by 3 bases and J by 4 bases, with 13 bases between. The CDR3 sequence is 15 residues long. CDR1 and CDR2 (germline): LGHDT, YNNKEL (reference sequence). The CDR3 DNA is TGTGCCAGCAGCCATGAGGGAGTGTCTTACAATGAGCAGTTCTTC. Encoded protein: CASSHEGVSYNEQFF.

This clonotype was detected only a few times. The rearrangement links TRBV20-1 to TRBJ1-1; D not resolved. The ends were cut back, 6 bases at V and 1 base at J, with 9 bases in the middle. From germline, CDR1 is DFQATT and CDR2 SNEGSKA (reference sequence). This CDR3 spans 12 amino acids. CDR3 amino acids: CSAMPSNTEAFF. The CDR3 DNA reads as TGCAGTGCCATGCCGTCGAACACTGAAGCTTTCTTT.

This clonotype was detected many times. The rearrangement links TRBV12-3 or TRBV12-4 to TRBJ1-2; D is uncertain. Trimming left V 5 bases short and J 0 bases short, with 16 bases between. This CDR3 contains 16 residues. CDR3 in DNA: TGTGCCAGCAGTCTAAGAGTAGGGCTAACTAACTATGGCTACACCTTC. It specifies CASSLRVGLTNYGYTF.

The V gene is TRBV12-3 or TRBV12-4, the J gene TRBJ1-1; no reliable D call. CDR3 length equals 12 residues. V was clipped by 1 base and J by 7 bases, with 7 bases between them. CDR3 DNA sequence: TGTGCCAGCAGTTTAGGGCGGGTTGAAGCTTTCTTT. Its translation is CASSLGRVEAFF.

Many counts were recorded for this clonotype. The chain carries TRBV7-2 and TRBJ1-1; D gene uncertain. CDR1 is SGHTA and CDR2 is FQGNSA in the germline V gene. V dropped 1 base and J dropped 0 bases, with 6 bases sitting between them. CDR3 length: 14 amino acids. In DNA form, the CDR3 reads TGTGCCAGCAGCTTAGGTCTCATGAACACTGAAGCTTTCTTT. It encodes CASSLGLMNTEAFF. Drawing the rest from reference TRBV7-2 and TRBJ1-1, the complete variable domain is GAGVSQSPSNKVTEKGKDVELRCDPISGHTALYWYRQSLGQGLEFLIYFQGNSAPDKSGLPSDRFSAERTGGSVSTLTIQRTQQEDSAVYLCASSLGLMNTEAFFGQGTRLTVV.

This clonotype has at least ten counts. The rearrangement joins TRBV18 to TRBJ1-5; D unclear. The CDR3 is made up of 12 amino acids. V was clipped by 6 bases and J by 6 bases, with 9 bases between them. Germline-derived CDR1 and CDR2 are KGHSH and LQKENI. CDR3 loop: CASSPSGQPQHF. CDR3 coding DNA: TGTGCCAGCTCGCCATCCGGTCAGCCCCAGCATTTT.

V gene TRBV4-1 combines with J gene TRBJ2-1; 11 bases line up with TRBD2. CDR3 length equals 15 residues. Germline V gene data show CDR1 as MGHRA and CDR2 as YSYEKL. The ends lost 2 bases at V and 7 bases at J; junction bases unmatched: 4. The CDR3 sequence is CASSQLGLAGNEQFF. The CDR3 DNA sequence: TGCGCCAGCAGCCAACTTGGACTAGCGGGTAATGAGCAGTTCTTC.